The text below deals with one T cell receptor beta chain. This specimen comes from a study of blood T cell repertoires in COVID-19. The overall study: Samples of COVID-19 (acute and convalescent) were obtained from the United States, Italy and Spain. The cDNA or gDNA used as material had been derived from T cells, B-cell-depleted T cells, or PBMCs.

Source study methods: Scientists estimated how many nucleated cells there were by amplifying reference gene primers. This table comes from immunoSEQ multiplex PCR, and its TCRdb copy is limited to in-frame clones, with some not included. The D gene and trimming were derived from the DNA, and the V and J assignments and clone size from that table. The repertoire has more than 200,000 clones, approximately 90% of them found once; the top ten carry 2% to 2.5%. V shed 10 bases and J shed 4 bases, with 17 bases lying between them. The CDR3 loop spans 14 amino acids. Per germline, CDR1 MNHEY and CDR2 SVGAGI.

This clonotype was obtained from a woman aged 40 to 50 who had recovered from COVID-19. The sample comprised peripheral blood. The J gene is TRBJ2-1, the V gene TRBV6-5; tentative D call: TRBD2 (6 bases). CDR3 residues: CATLQGGVYNEQFF. CDR3 in DNA: TGTGCCACGCTTCAGGGCGGGGTTTACAATGAGCAGTTCTTC.